This T cell receptor (beta chain) was sequenced during a study of T cells after yellow fever vaccination. Study as a whole: Low-cell-number fractions underwent preparation using SMART-Seq v4 Ultra Low Input. Study results and limitations: Booster sampling recovered most clones from primary vaccination (96% CD4, approximately 90% CD8). Just a small share of clonotypes turned up in the CD4 compartment as well as the CD8 compartment.

To note about this clonotype: Its specificity is not known.

Conversion of TCR transcripts into cDNA relied on 5'RACE template switching, which added a universal primer site and UMIs. TCRdb re-called the 5' RACE reads through MiXCR, storing one row per CDR3 protein. Here the sample spans more than 80,000 distinct CDR3 sequences, around 5.8% being singletons. Material: CD8+ T cells sorted from PBMCs, obtained 10 days after the yellow fever booster vaccination. The source of this sequence is a man aged 18-30 years who received the YFV17D yellow fever vaccine.

The CDR3 sequence is CASSQGRGPYTDTQYF. The CDR3 DNA sequence: TGTGCCAGCAGCCAAGGGCGGGGGCCTTACACAGATACGCAGTATTTT. The rearrangement links TRBV3-1 to TRBJ2-3, with D possibly being TRBD2 (7 bases). CDR3 length: 16 residues. V dropped 1 base and J dropped 2 bases, with 13 bases sitting between them. The germline V gene has CDR1 LGHDT and CDR2 YNNKEL (reference sequence).